These 12 T cell receptor beta chains originate from one sample sequenced in a study of OX40 agonist ivuxolimab in advanced cancers. The protocol was immunoSEQ multiplex PCR, while the TCRdb copy is restricted to in-frame clones and leaves out a portion. The sample records 75,000 to 80,000 clones, roughly 87% being singletons. The specimen comprised CD4+ or CD8+ T cells sorted from blood, sampled in a trial of the OX40 agonist ivuxolimab. Every receptor here comes from an adult with an advanced solid tumor such as melanoma, head and neck, liver or kidney cancer.

The gene calls are TRBV7-9 and TRBJ1-1; D is unresolved. The CDR3 is made up of 15 amino acids. The V gene's germline CDR1 is SEHNR and CDR2 FQNEAQ (reference sequence). V was shortened by 7 bases and J by 1 base, with 16 bases between the two germline ends. The CDR3 here is CASILGPGKNTEAFF. The CDR3 DNA sequence: TGTGCCAGCATCCTCGGTCCGGGGAAGAACACTGAAGCTTTCTTT.

This chain uses TRBV28 with TRBJ1-4; TRBD1 aligns across 7 bases. J lost 9 bases, V lost 3 bases, and 10 bases had no gene match. The CDR3 spans 15 residues. Germline V CDR1 and CDR2: MDHEN, SYDVKM. The CDR3 sequence is CASSFDLRGQQKLFF. The DNA of the CDR3 is TGTGCCAGCAGTTTCGACCTCCGGGGACAGCAAAAACTGTTTTTT.

This chain uses TRBV5-1 with TRBJ2-4, with 8 bases lining up with TRBD2. Germline V lookup: CDR1 SGHRS, CDR2 YFSETQ. The CDR3 is 14 amino acids. Trimming at V came to 7 bases and at J to 3 bases, leaving 6 bases not matched to a gene. CDR3 amino acids: CASRREDGKNIQYF. CDR3 nucleotide sequence: TGCGCCAGCCGGCGGGAGGACGGCAAAAACATTCAGTACTTC.

The V call is TRBV21-1, the J call TRBJ1-1; TRBD1, the D gene given by the table, was not confirmed from the DNA. TRBV21-1 is a pseudogene. CDR3 size: 19 residues. In DNA, the CDR3 is TGTGCCAGCAGCCATCGCCGCCGGGACAGAGATGGTAGGAACACTGAAGCTTTCTTT. It is translated as CASSHRRRDRDGRNTEAFF.

The rearrangement links TRBV1 to TRBJ1-3; no DNA check was done on the table's D call, TRBD1. TRBV1 is marked as a pseudogene. The CDR3 length is 15 residues. The CDR3 protein is CTSKRQGAAGNTIYF. In nucleotides, the CDR3 is TGCACCAGCAAGCGACAGGGGGCGGCTGGAAACACCATATATTTT.

This chain links TRBV5-6 with TRBJ2-3, with D unclear. CDR1 and CDR2 from the germline V gene are SGHDT and YYEEEE. This CDR3 is 16 amino acids long. The V gene lost 7 bases and the J gene lost 0 bases, with 18 bases spanning the gap. The CDR3: CASLLTRSPSTDTQYF. For the CDR3, the DNA is TGTGCCAGCTTGTTGACGCGGTCACCGAGCACAGATACGCAGTATTTT.

The chain joins TRBV5-4 to TRBJ2-5; 7 bases are a match to TRBD2. The V segment lost 5 bases and the J segment 5 bases; nucleotides outside the gene matches: 0. Per germline, CDR1 SGHNT and CDR2 YYREEE (reference sequence). This CDR3 contains 11 residues. The CDR3 region has the DNA TGTGCCAGCAGGGGGGGGGAGACCCAGTACTTC. Protein product: CASRGGETQYF.

The chain couples TRBV28 to TRBJ2-5; D is possibly TRBD1 (6 bases). V lost 3 bases and J lost 2, with 13 bases in between. There are 15 residues in the CDR3. Germline V gene sequence: CDR1 MDHEN, CDR2 SYDVKM. CDR3 in DNA: TGTGCCAGCAGTTTGCCAGGGGCCCTACAAGAGACCCAGTACTTC. Protein: CASSLPGALQETQYF. Full variable domain (rest looked up from reference TRBV28 and TRBJ2-5): DVKVTQSSRYLVKRTGEKVFLECVQDMDHENMFWYRQDPGLGLRLIYFSYDVKMKEKGDIPEGYSVSREKKERFSLILESASTNQTSMYLCASSLPGALQETQYFGPGTRLLVL.

A single count supports this clone. The chain is built from TRBV7-3 and TRBJ1-2, with TRBD1 matching 8 bases. J lost 3 bases, V lost 5 bases, and 8 bases had no gene match. The CDR3 has 15 residues. Germline V lookup: CDR1 SGHTA, CDR2 FQGTGA. Here the CDR3 reads CASSPGQGGDYGYTF. Here the CDR3 DNA reads TGTGCCAGCAGCCCAGGACAGGGAGGGGACTATGGCTACACCTTC.

This rearrangement joins TRBV5-1 to TRBJ2-2, with a tentative D call TRBD2 (5 bases). This CDR3 comprises 15 residues. Trimming stripped 1 base from V and 0 bases from J, with 7 bases between. Germline V gives CDR1 SGHRS, CDR2 YFSETQ. Here the CDR3 DNA reads TGCGCCAGCAGCTTGCGGGGAACGAACACCGGGGAGCTGTTTTTT. This codes for CASSLRGTNTGELFF.

The V and J genes are TRBV6-4 and TRBJ2-1, with unresolved D. The CDR3 has 14 residues. Germline-derived CDR1 and CDR2 are MRHNA and SNTAGT. Trimming removed 3 bases from V and 0 bases from J, with 6 bases in between. The CDR3 nucleotides read TGTGCCAGCAGTGAAGGTAGCTCCTACAATGAGCAGTTCTTC. Its translation: CASSEGSSYNEQFF.

Only one count was recorded for this clone. The chain links TRBV7-9 to TRBJ2-1; the match to TRBD1 covers 8 bases. The CDR3 loop spans 15 amino acids. CDR1 SEHNR and CDR2 FQNEAQ come from the germline V gene (reference sequence). The V segment lost 5 bases and the J segment 3 bases; nucleotides outside the gene matches: 6. In DNA form, the CDR3 reads TGTGCCAGCAGCGCTAGACAGGGGATCTACAATGAGCAGTTCTTC. Translation: CASSARQGIYNEQFF.